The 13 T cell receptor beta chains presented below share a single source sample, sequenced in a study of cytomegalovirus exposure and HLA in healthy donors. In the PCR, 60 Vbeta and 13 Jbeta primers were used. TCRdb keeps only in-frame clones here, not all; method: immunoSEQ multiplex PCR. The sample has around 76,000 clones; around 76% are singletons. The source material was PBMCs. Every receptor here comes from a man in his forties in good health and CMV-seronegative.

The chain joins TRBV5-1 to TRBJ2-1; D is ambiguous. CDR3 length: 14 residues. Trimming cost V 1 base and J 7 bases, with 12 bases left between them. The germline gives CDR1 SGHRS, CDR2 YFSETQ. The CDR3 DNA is TGCGCCAGCAGCTTGTCAGGTATGATGAATGAGCAGTTCTTC. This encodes CASSLSGMMNEQFF.

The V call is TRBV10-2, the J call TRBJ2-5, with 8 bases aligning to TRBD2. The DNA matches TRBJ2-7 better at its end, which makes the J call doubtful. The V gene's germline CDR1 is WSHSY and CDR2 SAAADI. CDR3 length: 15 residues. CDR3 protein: CASSERLTSVSEQYF. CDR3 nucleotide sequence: TGCGCCAGCAGCGAGAGACTGACTAGCGTCTCCGAGCAGTACTTC.

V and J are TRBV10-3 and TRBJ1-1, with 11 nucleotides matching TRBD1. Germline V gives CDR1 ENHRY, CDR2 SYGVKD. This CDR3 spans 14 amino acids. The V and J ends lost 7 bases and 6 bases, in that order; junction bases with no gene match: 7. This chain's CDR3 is CAITGTGGIAEAFF. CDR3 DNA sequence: TGTGCCATCACGGGGACAGGGGGAATTGCTGAAGCTTTCTTT.

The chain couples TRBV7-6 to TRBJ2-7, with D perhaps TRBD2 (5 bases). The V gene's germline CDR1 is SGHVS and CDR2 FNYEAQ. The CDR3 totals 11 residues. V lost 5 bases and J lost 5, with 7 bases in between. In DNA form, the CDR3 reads TGTGCCAGCAGCACCGGGGACGAGCAGTACTTC. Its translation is CASSTGDEQYF.

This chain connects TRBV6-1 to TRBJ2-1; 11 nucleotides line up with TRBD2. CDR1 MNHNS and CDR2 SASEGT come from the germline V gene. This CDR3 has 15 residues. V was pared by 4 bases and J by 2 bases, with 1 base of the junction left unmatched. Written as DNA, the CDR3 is TGTGCCAGCAGTGTAGCGGGAGGGCCCTACAATGAGCAGTTCTTC. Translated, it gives CASSVAGGPYNEQFF.

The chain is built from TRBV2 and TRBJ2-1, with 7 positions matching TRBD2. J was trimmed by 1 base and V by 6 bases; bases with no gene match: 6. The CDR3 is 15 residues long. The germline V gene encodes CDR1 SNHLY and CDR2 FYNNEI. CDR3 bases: TGTGCCAGCAGCCCCCTAGCGGCTTCCTACAATGAGCAGTTCTTC. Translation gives CASSPLAASYNEQFF.

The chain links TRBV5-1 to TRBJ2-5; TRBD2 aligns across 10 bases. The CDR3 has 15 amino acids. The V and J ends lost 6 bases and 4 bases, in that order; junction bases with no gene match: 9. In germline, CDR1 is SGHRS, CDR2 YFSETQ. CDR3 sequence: CASTGAAGGGETQYF. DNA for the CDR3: TGCGCCAGCACCGGGGCAGCGGGAGGGGGAGAGACCCAGTACTTC.

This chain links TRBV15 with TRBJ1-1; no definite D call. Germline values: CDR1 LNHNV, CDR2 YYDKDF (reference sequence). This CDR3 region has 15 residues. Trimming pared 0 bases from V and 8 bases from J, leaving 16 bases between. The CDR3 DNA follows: TGTGCCACCAGCAGAGATCGACTACAGAGGATCGAAGCTTTCTTT. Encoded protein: CATSRDRLQRIEAFF.

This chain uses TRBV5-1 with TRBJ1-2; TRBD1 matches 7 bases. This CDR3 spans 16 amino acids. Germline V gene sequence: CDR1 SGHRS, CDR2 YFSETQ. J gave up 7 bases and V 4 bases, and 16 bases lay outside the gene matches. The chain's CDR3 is CASSPEGAAAGSGYTF. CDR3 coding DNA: TGCGCCAGCAGCCCCGAGGGGGCGGCTGCGGGGAGTGGCTACACCTTC.

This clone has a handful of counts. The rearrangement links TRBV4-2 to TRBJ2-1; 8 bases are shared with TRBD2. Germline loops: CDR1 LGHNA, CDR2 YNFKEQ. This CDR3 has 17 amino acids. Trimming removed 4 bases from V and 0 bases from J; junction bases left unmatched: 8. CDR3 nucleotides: TGTGCCAGCAGCCCGACAGAGCGGGGGAGCTCCTACAATGAGCAGTTCTTC. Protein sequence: CASSPTERGSSYNEQFF.

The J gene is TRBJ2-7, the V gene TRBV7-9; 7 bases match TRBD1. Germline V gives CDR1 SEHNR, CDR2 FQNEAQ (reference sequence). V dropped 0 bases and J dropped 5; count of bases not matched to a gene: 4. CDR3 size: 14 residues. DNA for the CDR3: TGTGCCAGCAGCTTAGCGGCAGGGGGACACGAGCAGTACTTC. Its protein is CASSLAAGGHEQYF.

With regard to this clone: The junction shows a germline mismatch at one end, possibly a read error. The CDR3 sequence is CSSSFRRGQTTYEQYF. The CDR3, as DNA: TGTTCCAGCAGCTTTAGGAGGGGACAGACGACCTACGAGCAGTACTTC. This chain uses TRBV7-9 with TRBJ2-7; tentatively, D is TRBD1 (7 bases). The CDR3 covers 16 residues. CDR1 is SEHNR, CDR2 FQNEAQ, per germline (reference sequence).

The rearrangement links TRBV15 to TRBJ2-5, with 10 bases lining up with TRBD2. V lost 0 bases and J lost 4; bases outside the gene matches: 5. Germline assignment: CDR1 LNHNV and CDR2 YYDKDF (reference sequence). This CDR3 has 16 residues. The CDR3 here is CATSRDLSSGRETQYF. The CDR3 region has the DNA TGTGCCACCAGCAGAGATCTCTCTAGCGGGAGAGAGACCCAGTACTTC.